This T cell receptor beta chain was captured by sequencing in a study of blood T cell repertoires in COVID-19. Cohorts were determined from participant-reported clinical history. Two negative PCRs, clearance, or symptom resolution had been documented for recovered Cohort 3 donors. Generated by immunoSEQ multiplex PCR, the TCRdb table keeps only in-frame clones and is missing some. The data hold around 330,000 clones, with roughly 89% observed a single time. This clone showed up just once. The specimen sequenced was PBMCs or T cells enriched from blood (not recorded which). The receptor was isolated from a man in his sixties who had recovered from COVID-19.

The CDR3 DNA reads TGTGCCAGCAGACCCAGGGGTCCCACCGGGGAGCTGTTTTTT. It yields the protein CASRPRGPTGELFF. The chain recombines TRBV6-5 with TRBJ2-2, with D perhaps TRBD1 (6 bases). From germline, CDR1 is MNHEY and CDR2 SVGAGI. The CDR3 extends over 14 amino acids. Trimming stripped 6 bases from V and 4 bases from J, with 12 bases between.